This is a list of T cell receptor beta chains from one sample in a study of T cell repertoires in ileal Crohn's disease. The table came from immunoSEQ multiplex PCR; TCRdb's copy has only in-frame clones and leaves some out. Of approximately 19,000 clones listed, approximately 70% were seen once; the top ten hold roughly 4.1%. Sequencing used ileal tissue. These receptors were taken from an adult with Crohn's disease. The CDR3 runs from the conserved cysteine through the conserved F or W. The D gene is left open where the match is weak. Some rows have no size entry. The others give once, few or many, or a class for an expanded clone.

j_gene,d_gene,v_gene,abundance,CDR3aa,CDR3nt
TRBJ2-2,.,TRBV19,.,CASRGRGGTAHTGELFF,TGTGCCAGTAGGGGTCGGGGCGGGACAGCACACACCGGGGAGCTGTTTTTT
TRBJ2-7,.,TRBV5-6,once,CASSLMTEQYF,TGTGCCAGCAGCTTGATGACAGAGCAGTACTTC
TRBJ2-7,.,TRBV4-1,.,CASSQDQSEGGSSYEQYF,TGCGCCAGCAGCCAAGACCAGAGTGAGGGTGGCAGCTCCTACGAGCAGTACTTC
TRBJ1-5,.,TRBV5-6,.,CASSLGASNQPQHF,TGTGCCAGCAGCTTGGGGGCTAGCAATCAGCCCCAGCATTTT
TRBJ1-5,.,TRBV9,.,CASSPGDEGQPQHF,TGTGCCAGCAGCCCGGGCGATGAGGGTCAGCCCCAGCATTTT
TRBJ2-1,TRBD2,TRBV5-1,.,CASTWRASGGNEQFF,TGCGCCAGCACCTGGAGGGCTAGCGGAGGGAATGAGCAGTTCTTC
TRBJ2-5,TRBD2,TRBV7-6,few,CASRLAGRGETQYF,TGTGCCAGCAGGCTAGCGGGGCGAGGCGAGACCCAGTACTTC
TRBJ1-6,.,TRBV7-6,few,CASSLSGLSSPLHF,TGTGCCAGCAGCTTATCAGGACTTAGTTCACCCCTCCACTTT
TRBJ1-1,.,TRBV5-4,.,CASSLGSVSYMNTEAFF,TGTGCCAGCAGCTTGGGGTCTGTTTCTTACATGAACACTGAAGCTTTCTTT
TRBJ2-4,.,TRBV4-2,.,CASSQEGYLKDIQYF,TGTGCCAGCAGCCAAGAGGGCTACCTCAAGGACATTCAGTACTTC
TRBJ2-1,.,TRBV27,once,CASRSRAGLSYNEQFF,TGTGCCAGCCGATCAAGGGCGGGACTCTCCTACAATGAGCAGTTCTTC
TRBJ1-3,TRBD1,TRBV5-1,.,CASSWDSSGNTIYF,TGCGCCAGCAGCTGGGACAGCTCTGGAAACACCATATATTTT
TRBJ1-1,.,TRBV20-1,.,CRVAIGGRAFF,TGCAGAGTCGCAATTGGGGGGAGGGCTTTCTTT
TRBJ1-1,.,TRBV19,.,CATQRNTEAFF,TGTGCCACCCAGCGGAACACTGAAGCTTTCTTT
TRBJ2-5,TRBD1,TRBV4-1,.,CASSPGQGSGETQYF,TGCGCCAGCAGCCCGGGACAGGGGAGTGGGGAGACCCAGTACTTC
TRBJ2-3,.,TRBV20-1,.,CSASNSNTQYF,TGCAGTGCTTCGAACTCTAATACGCAGTATTTT
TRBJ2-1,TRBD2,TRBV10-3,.,CAISESGLAVAYEQFF,TGTGCCATCAGTGAGTCGGGACTAGCGGTGGCCTATGAGCAGTTCTTC
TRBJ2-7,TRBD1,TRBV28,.,CASRQVGWTGYIEQYF,TGTGCCAGCAGACAGGTGGGGTGGACAGGGTATATCGAGCAGTACTTC
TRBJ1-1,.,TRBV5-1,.,CASSFIGGEAEAFF,TGCGCCAGCAGCTTTATTGGGGGCGAGGCTGAAGCTTTCTTT
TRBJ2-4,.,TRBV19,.,CASSIGAPGAKNIQYF,TGTGCCAGTAGTATCGGCGCCCCGGGTGCCAAAAACATTCAGTACTTC
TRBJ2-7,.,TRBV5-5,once,CASSFIGRPPEQYF,TGTGCCAGCAGCTTCATTGGGAGGCCCCCCGAGCAGTACTTC
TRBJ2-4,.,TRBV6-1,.,CASSEPGSGKNIQYF,TGTGCCAGCAGTGAACCGGGTTCGGGCAAAAACATTCAGTACTTC